Listed below are T cell receptor beta chains from one sample, sequenced in a study of blood T cell repertoires in COVID-19. Profiling relied on immunoSEQ multiplex PCR, and the TCRdb table lists in-frame clones only, not all of them. Of roughly 250,000 clones in the sample, more than 75% are singletons; the top ten hold around 0.98%. Source material: peripheral blood. The origin of the receptors is a woman between 35 and 50 years old who had recovered from COVID-19. CDR3s include the opening cysteine and the closing phenylalanine or tryptophan. Each record gives: clone size, D gene, J gene, V gene, CDR3 DNA, CDR3 protein. A D gene is named only where the DNA matches it firmly. Clone size is stated in some rows and not others, as once, few, many or a class when expanded.

clone_size: once; d_call: .; j_call: TRBJ1-4; v_call: TRBV5-1; cdr3_nt: TGCGCCAGCAGCCCGGCTGGACAGCCAAATGAAAAACTGTTTTTT; cdr3_aa: CASSPAGQPNEKLFF
clone_size: .; d_call: .; j_call: TRBJ2-2; v_call: TRBV12-5; cdr3_nt: TGTGCTAGTGGTTTGGGGCGGACCGGGGAGCTGTTTTTT; cdr3_aa: CASGLGRTGELFF
clone_size: .; d_call: .; j_call: TRBJ2-3; v_call: TRBV19; cdr3_nt: TGTGCCAGTAGTATAAACCAGCGGGTGAGCACAGATACGCAGTATTTT; cdr3_aa: CASSINQRVSTDTQYF
clone_size: .; d_call: .; j_call: TRBJ1-2; v_call: TRBV6-2/TRBV6-3; cdr3_nt: TGTGCCAGCAGTTTCGGGGAAGGAGGCTATGGCTACACCTTC; cdr3_aa: CASSFGEGGYGYTF
clone_size: .; d_call: TRBD2; j_call: TRBJ2-1; v_call: TRBV3-1/TRBV3-2; cdr3_nt: TGTGCCAGCAGCCAAGCGTGGCGGGAGGGCTACAATGAGCAGTTCTTC; cdr3_aa: CASSQAWREGYNEQFF
clone_size: .; d_call: .; j_call: TRBJ2-1; v_call: TRBV4-1; cdr3_nt: TGCGCCAGCAGCCAACCTACTAGGGGGTACAATGAGCAGTTCTTC; cdr3_aa: CASSQPTRGYNEQFF
clone_size: once; d_call: TRBD2; j_call: TRBJ2-7; v_call: TRBV5-1; cdr3_nt: TGCGCCAGCAGCTTGGAGCTAGCGGGAGTGCGGGAGCAGTACTTC; cdr3_aa: CASSLELAGVREQYF
clone_size: .; d_call: .; j_call: TRBJ1-3; v_call: TRBV9; cdr3_nt: TGTGCCAGCAGCCCCTACTGGGCCGGGGACACCATATATTTT; cdr3_aa: CASSPYWAGDTIYF
clone_size: .; d_call: TRBD1; j_call: TRBJ1-4; v_call: TRBV6-5; cdr3_nt: TGTGCCAGCAGTTCCGTTATTACAGGGGCACAGGGAGGACTGTTTTTT; cdr3_aa: CASSSVITGAQGGLFF
clone_size: .; d_call: .; j_call: TRBJ2-1; v_call: TRBV11-3; cdr3_nt: TGTGCCAGCAGCTTAGCCGGGAGCTCCTACAATGAGCAGTTCTTC; cdr3_aa: CASSLAGSSYNEQFF
clone_size: .; d_call: TRBD1; j_call: TRBJ2-6; v_call: TRBV19; cdr3_nt: TGTGCCAGTAGTCTAAGGACAGGATCTGGGGCCAACGTCCTGACTTTC; cdr3_aa: CASSLRTGSGANVLTF
clone_size: .; d_call: .; j_call: TRBJ2-3; v_call: TRBV7-9; cdr3_nt: TGTGCCAGCAGCTTAGGCCCCCCGGGGTGGAGGACAGATACGCAGTATTTT; cdr3_aa: CASSLGPPGWRTDTQYF
clone_size: .; d_call: .; j_call: TRBJ2-6; v_call: TRBV6-5; cdr3_nt: TGTGCCAGCAGCCGCGTGAGCTCTGGGGCCAACGTCCTGACTTTC; cdr3_aa: CASSRVSSGANVLTF
clone_size: .; d_call: .; j_call: TRBJ1-2; v_call: TRBV29-1; cdr3_nt: TGCAGCGTGGCAAACAGTGGCTATGGCTACACCTTC; cdr3_aa: CSVANSGYGYTF
clone_size: .; d_call: TRBD1; j_call: TRBJ1-6; v_call: TRBV9; cdr3_nt: TGTGCCAGCAGCGACTCCGGGACAGGGCTTAATTCACCCCTCCACTTT; cdr3_aa: CASSDSGTGLNSPLHF